In this sample, the clone carrying this T cell receptor (beta chain) turned up once. The data were obtained in a study of T cell changes during pregnancy in multiple sclerosis. Profiled with immunoSEQ multiplex PCR; TCRdb holds only in-frame clones, not every one. The table includes about 18,000 clones, about 90% detected once. CDR3 length equals 12 residues. With 6 bases removed from V and 8 bases from J, the gap between germline ends came to 14 bases. CDR1 is SGHKS and CDR2 is YYEKEE in the germline V gene (reference sequence). The source was CD8+ T cells from peripheral blood mononuclear cells, collected in the third trimester of pregnancy. This chain uses TRBV5-5 with TRBJ1-1; D may be TRBD1 (5 bases). This sequence was found in a female donor in good health, enrolled as a control in a pregnancy study. The CDR3 loop is CASTKWSGEAFF. In nucleotides, the CDR3 is TGTGCCAGCACCAAATGGTCAGGGGAAGCTTTCTTT.